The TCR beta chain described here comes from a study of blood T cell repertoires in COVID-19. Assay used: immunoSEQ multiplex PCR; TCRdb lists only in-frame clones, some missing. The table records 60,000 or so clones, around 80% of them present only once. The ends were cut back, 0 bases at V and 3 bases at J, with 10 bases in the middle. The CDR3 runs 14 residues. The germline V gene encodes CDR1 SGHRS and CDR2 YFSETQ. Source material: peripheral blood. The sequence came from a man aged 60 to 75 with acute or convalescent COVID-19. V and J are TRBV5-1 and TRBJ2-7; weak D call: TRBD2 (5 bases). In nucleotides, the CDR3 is TGCGCCAGCAGCTTGGCGGGGTTAGGCTACGAGCAGTACTTC. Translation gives CASSLAGLGYEQYF.